Listed below are T cell receptor beta chains from one sample, sequenced in a study of identical twins. Via MiXCR, TCRdb re-called the 5' RACE reads, giving one row per CDR3 protein. The sample includes about 1.7 million distinct CDR3 sequences, more than 30% of them seen just once. Specimen: cord blood. The source is a newborn girl in good health. Both conserved end residues are trimmed from each CDR3. Only some rows state a clone size, as once, few, many or a class for expanded clones.

NA | TRBJ1-4 | TRBV11-2 | ASSSQLRGPGEKLF
many | TRBJ2-7 | TRBV5-1 | ASSGSYEQY
NA | TRBJ2-5 | TRBV5-1 | ASSLRDPNERY
few | TRBJ2-5 | TRBV7-2 | ASSLGSGRSSY
NA | TRBJ2-3 | TRBV5-1 | ASSLMAGGGTDTQY
NA | TRBJ2-3 | TRBV12-3/TRBV12-4 | ASSLAALADTQY
NA | TRBJ2-7 | TRBV10-2 | ASNFGTSGTYEQY
NA | TRBJ1-5 | TRBV21-1 | ASRPRARH
NA | TRBJ2-3 | TRBV10-3 | ATSTGWAGADTQY
NA | TRBJ1-5 | TRBV11-2 | ASSLDPDSNQPQH
few | TRBJ1-2 | TRBV4-2 | ASSQDLGTDRNYGYT
few | TRBJ2-1 | TRBV2 | ATLHQGSYNEQF
few | TRBJ2-3 | TRBV4-1 | ASSQAGTRGDTQY
NA | TRBJ2-5 | TRBV4-2 | ASSQDTVAGRVEQY
few | TRBJ2-7 | TRBV7-9 | ASSLVAGVETEQY
NA | TRBJ1-2 | TRBV18 | ASSPLLTQGASDYGYT
NA | TRBJ2-3 | TRBV20-1 | SALGGTSGGLTDTQY
NA | TRBJ2-3 | TRBV25-1 | ASSEPNLAGGFTDTQY
few | TRBJ2-5 | TRBV14 | ASSQQGFQETQY
few | TRBJ1-1 | TRBV21-1 | ASSKLRGNTEAF
NA | NA | TRBV3-1 | ASSQVRGASNEQY
NA | TRBJ2-1 | TRBV12-3/TRBV12-4 | ASSLPLIRDYNEQF
few | TRBJ1-2 | TRBV5-1 | ASSLLGPDGYT
NA | TRBJ2-7 | TRBV10-3 | AISPGQGGTYEQY
NA | TRBJ1-2 | TRBV7-9 | ASSPGQGRTYGYT
NA | TRBJ1-2 | TRBV6-6 | ASSYGGGGVYGYT
few | TRBJ2-5 | TRBV9 | ASSARLAGGYQETQY
few | TRBJ1-1 | TRBV9 | ASSVHQTSSMNTEAF
few | TRBJ1-1 | TRBV5-1 | ASSWTGRTEAF
few | TRBJ1-1 | TRBV10-3 | AISGGQGLNTEAF
few | TRBJ2-5 | TRBV12-3/TRBV12-4 | ASSLGGKQETQY
NA | TRBJ1-1 | TRBV6-2/TRBV6-3 | ASRDSFMNTEAF
NA | TRBJ1-2 | TRBV10-3 | AISEPVVRVYGYT
many | TRBJ2-1 | TRBV20-1 | SARLAGPYNEQF
NA | TRBJ2-3 | TRBV7-6 | ASSLESFSGARHTQY
NA | TRBJ1-1 | TRBV7-9 | ASSSSGAEAF
few | TRBJ2-1 | TRBV20-1 | SAQLAGGSYNEQF
NA | TRBJ2-3 | TRBV20-1 | SARERGMGLTDTQY
NA | TRBJ2-1 | TRBV5-1 | ASSSDPRPTYNEQF
NA | TRBJ2-7 | TRBV29-1 | SIEDNYEQY
NA | TRBJ2-3 | TRBV5-1 | ASSGTGDITDTQY